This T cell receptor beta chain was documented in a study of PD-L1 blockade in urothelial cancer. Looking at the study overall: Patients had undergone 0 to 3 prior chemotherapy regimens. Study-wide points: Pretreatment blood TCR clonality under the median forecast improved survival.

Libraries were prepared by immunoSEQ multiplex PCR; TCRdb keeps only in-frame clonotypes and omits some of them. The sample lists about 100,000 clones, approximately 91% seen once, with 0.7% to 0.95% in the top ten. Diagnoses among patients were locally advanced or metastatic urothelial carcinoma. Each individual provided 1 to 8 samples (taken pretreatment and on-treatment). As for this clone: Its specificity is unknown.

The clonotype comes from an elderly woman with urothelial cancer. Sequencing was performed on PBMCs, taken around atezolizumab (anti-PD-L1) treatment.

CDR3 in amino acids: CASRSGLIEQYF. DNA for the CDR3: TGTGCCAGCAGGTCGGGGTTAATTGAGCAGTACTTC. This chain joins TRBV2 and TRBJ2-7; TRBD2 is a possible D gene (5 bases). With 6 bases removed from V and 7 bases from J, the gap between germline ends came to 13 bases. Per germline, CDR1 SNHLY and CDR2 FYNNEI. The CDR3 runs 12 residues.